Listed below are T cell receptor beta chains from one sample, sequenced in a study of T cells in Graves' hyperthyroidism and ophthalmopathy. MiXCR, applied by TCRdb to the multiplex PCR reads, yields one record per CDR3 protein. The table lists approximately 350,000 distinct CDR3 sequences, around 15% of them singletons. Material for sequencing was blood. All receptors derive from an older woman with Graves' ophthalmopathy. Each CDR3 is given with its conserved first and last residue. A D gene is named only where the DNA matches it firmly. The size field is filled for only some rows; it gives once, few, many or a size class.

>TRBV2|-|-|TRBJ1-2
CASSEALQGAGGYTF
TGTGCCAGCAGTGAAGCGCTTCAAGGGGCTGGGGGCTACACCTTC
>TRBV25-1|-|-|TRBJ2-5
CASLQETQYF
TGTGCCAGCCTCCAAGAGACCCAGTACTTC
>TRBV27|-|many|TRBJ2-5
CASSPNWLQETQYF
TGTGCCAGCAGTCCCAACTGGCTCCAAGAGACCCAGTACTTC
>TRBV5-1|TRBD2|many|TRBJ2-1
CASSLGTTTYNEQFF
TGCGCCAGCAGCTTAGGGACTACGACCTACAATGAGCAGTTCTTC
>TRBV12-5|-|many|TRBJ1-2
CASGLGYGYTF
TGTGCTAGTGGTTTAGGCTATGGCTACACCTTC
>TRBV29-1|TRBD2|few|TRBJ2-1
CSVDELAGRNEQFF
TGCAGCGTTGATGAACTAGCGGGACGAAATGAGCAGTTCTTC
>TRBV28|TRBD2|many|TRBJ2-1
CASSLQQGRAEQFF
TGTGCCAGCAGTTTACAGCAAGGGAGGGCTGAGCAGTTCTTC
>TRBV29-1|-|few|TRBJ2-7
CSVEISGYEQYF
TGCAGCGTTGAAATTTCCGGATACGAGCAGTACTTC
>TRBV4-2|TRBD2|-|TRBJ2-1
CASSRGLAGVGNEQFF
TGTGCCAGCAGCCGAGGACTAGCGGGAGTTGGCAATGAGCAGTTCTTC
>TRBV28|-|many|TRBJ2-5
CASRRRRNPNQETQYF
TGTGCCAGCAGAAGACGACGCAACCCCAATCAAGAGACCCAGTACTTC
>TRBV28|TRBD2|many|TRBJ2-1
CASRITSGGSYNEQFF
TGTGCCAGCAGAATAACTAGCGGGGGCTCCTACAATGAGCAGTTCTTC
>TRBV7-9|-|many|TRBJ2-5
CASSIEETYQETQYF
TGTGCCAGCAGCATTGAGGAGACGTACCAAGAGACCCAGTACTTC
>TRBV3-1|-|many|TRBJ1-2
CASSPTGTRANYGYTF
TGTGCCAGCAGCCCAACAGGGACGAGGGCTAACTATGGCTACACCTTC
>TRBV30|-|-|TRBJ2-1
CAWDRSSYNEQFF
TGTGCCTGGGACAGGAGCTCCTACAATGAGCAGTTCTTC
>TRBV5-1|-|many|TRBJ2-6
CASSLVGSGANVLTF
TGCGCCAGCAGCTTGGTGGGCTCTGGGGCCAACGTCCTGACTTTC
>TRBV27|TRBD2|many|TRBJ2-1
CASSSGLAGAVYNEQFF
TGTGCCAGCAGTTCGGGACTAGCGGGAGCGGTTTACAATGAGCAGTTCTTC
>TRBV28|-|few|TRBJ1-4
CASRTPVRGFNEKLLF
TGTGCCAGCAGGACACCCGTGAGGGGGTTTAATGAAAAACTGCTTTTT
>TRBV20-1|TRBD1|-|TRBJ2-7
CSARDLIEAGGEQYF
TGCAGTGCTAGAGATTTAATCGAGGCAGGGGGTGAGCAGTACTTC
>TRBV2|-|many|TRBJ2-7
CASSVAPSSYEQYF
TGTGCCAGCAGTGTGGCACCCAGCTCCTACGAGCAGTACTTC
>TRBV28|-|many|TRBJ2-7
CASTRADLNSYEQYF
TGTGCCAGCACCAGAGCAGACTTGAACTCCTACGAGCAGTACTTC
>TRBV5-1|TRBD2|many|TRBJ2-1
CASSPRAGSGAGGEQFF
TGCGCCAGCAGCCCGAGGGCTGGTAGCGGGGCTGGGGGTGAGCAGTTCTTC
>TRBV5-5|TRBD2|many|TRBJ2-5
CASSWTRASGKETQYF
TGTGCCAGCAGCTGGACACGGGCTAGCGGGAAAGAGACCCAGTACTTC
>TRBV4-1|TRBD1|-|TRBJ1-5
CASSQLQGDNQPQHF
TGCGCCAGCAGCCAACTACAGGGGGACAATCAGCCCCAGCATTTT
>TRBV12-3/TRBV12-4|-|many|TRBJ2-3
CASSFVPSKGTDTQYF
TGTGCCAGCAGTTTTGTGCCCTCTAAAGGCACAGATACGCAGTATTTT
>TRBV9|TRBD2|-|TRBJ2-3
CASSARLAGKADTQYF
TGTGCCAGCAGCGCCAGACTAGCGGGAAAGGCAGATACGCAGTATTTT
>TRBV7-9|-|-|TRBJ1-6
CASSSWGHLANNSPLHF
TGTGCCAGCAGCTCTTGGGGTCACCTCGCTAATAATTCACCCCTCCACTTT
>TRBV2|-|few|TRBJ1-3
CASSEDRVNTIYF
TGTGCCAGCAGTGAAGACAGGGTTAACACCATATATTTT
>TRBV27|TRBD1|-|TRBJ1-6
CASSYSQGDSPLHF
TGTGCCAGCAGTTATTCGCAGGGGGACTCACCCCTCCACTTT
>TRBV7-2|TRBD2|many|TRBJ2-1
CASSLDFESSGRDEQFF
TGTGCCAGCAGCTTAGATTTTGAGAGTAGCGGGAGGGATGAGCAGTTCTTC
>TRBV7-9|TRBD2|many|TRBJ2-3
CASSSVLAGLTDTQYF
TGTGCCAGCAGCTCAGTTTTAGCGGGACTCACAGATACGCAGTATTTT
>TRBV7-2|TRBD1|many|TRBJ2-5
CASSFGTVTQETQYF
TGTGCCAGCAGCTTCGGGACAGTGACCCAAGAGACCCAGTACTTC
>TRBV2|TRBD1|few|TRBJ2-7
CASSGDRGPSYEQYF
TGTGCCAGCAGTGGGGACAGGGGCCCATCCTACGAGCAGTACTTC
>TRBV7-2|TRBD2|-|TRBJ2-1
CASSPPGTSYNEQFF
TGTGCCAGCAGCCCACCTGGGACTAGCTACAATGAGCAGTTCTTC
>TRBV9|-|few|TRBJ2-5
CASSANWDQETQYF
TGTGCCAGCAGCGCCAACTGGGACCAAGAGACCCAGTACTTC
>TRBV6-4|-|-|TRBJ2-1
CASSHEGGGRFEQFF
TGTGCCAGCAGCCACGAGGGCGGAGGGAGATTTGAGCAGTTCTTC
>TRBV30|-|many|TRBJ2-1
CAWSPGIPLNEQFF
TGTGCCTGGAGTCCGGGTATTCCCCTGAATGAGCAGTTCTTC
>TRBV7-2|-|many|TRBJ2-7
CASSSDAASYEQYF
TGTGCCAGCAGCTCTGACGCTGCCTCCTACGAGCAGTACTTC
>TRBV12-3/TRBV12-4|TRBD2|many|TRBJ2-7
CASSLALTSGISEQYF
TGTGCCAGCAGTTTAGCCCTGACTAGCGGGATAAGCGAGCAGTACTTC
>TRBV2|-|many|TRBJ2-7
CASTVGQGTAYEQYF
TGTGCCAGCACCGTAGGGCAGGGGACCGCCTACGAGCAGTACTTC
>TRBV29-1|TRBD2|few|TRBJ2-1
CSVAVTSGTYNEQFF
TGCAGCGTTGCCGTGACTAGCGGTACCTACAATGAGCAGTTCTTC
>TRBV4-1|-|-|TRBJ2-1
CASSQDQGRSYNEQFF
TGCGCCAGCAGCCAAGATCAGGGCCGCTCCTACAATGAGCAGTTCTTC
>TRBV28|-|few|TRBJ2-2
CASRNPWVPGELFF
TGTGCCAGCAGAAACCCCTGGGTCCCCGGGGAGCTGTTTTTT
>TRBV20-1|TRBD1|many|TRBJ1-1
CSARGTGRNTEAFF
TGCAGTGCTAGGGGGACAGGTCGGAACACTGAAGCTTTCTTT
>TRBV3-1|-|-|TRBJ1-4
CASSQGYNEKLFF
TGTGCCAGCAGCCAGGGGTATAATGAAAAACTGTTTTTT
>TRBV7-6|-|many|TRBJ1-1
CASSSGPRMNTEAFF
TGTGCCAGCAGCTCGGGGCCCCGGATGAACACTGAAGCTTTCTTT
>TRBV20-1|TRBD1|few|TRBJ2-4
CSARDLQTGGAWNIQYF
TGCAGTGCTAGAGATCTACAGACAGGGGGCGCGTGGAACATTCAGTACTTC
>TRBV5-1|-|few|TRBJ2-1
CASTPGGVYNEQFF
TGCGCCAGTACACCGGGGGGCGTATACAATGAGCAGTTCTTC
>TRBV15|-|-|TRBJ2-5
CATSSTPMETQYF
TGTGCCACCAGCAGTACTCCGATGGAGACCCAGTACTTC
>TRBV7-2|TRBD2|-|TRBJ2-3
CVSSAVLAGGGTDTQYF
TGTGTCAGCAGCGCTGTACTAGCGGGAGGGGGCACAGATACGCAGTATTTT
>TRBV2|TRBD2|many|TRBJ2-3
CATRRTSGPTDTQYF
TGTGCCACCCGGAGAACTAGCGGGCCCACAGATACGCAGTATTTT
>TRBV5-1|-|few|TRBJ2-5
CASRDLIKETQYF
TGCGCCAGTCGGGACCTTATTAAAGAGACCCAGTACTTC
>TRBV7-2|TRBD1|many|TRBJ2-7
CASSARTGGTYEQYF
TGTGCCAGCAGCGCTCGGACAGGGGGCACCTACGAGCAGTACTTC
>TRBV28|TRBD2|many|TRBJ2-1
CASITSGSKDEQFF
TGTGCCAGCATTACTAGCGGGAGTAAGGATGAGCAGTTCTTC
>TRBV30|-|many|TRBJ2-3
CAWSAGTSPRTQYF
TGTGCCTGGAGTGCCGGGACATCTCCTCGCACGCAGTATTTT
>TRBV20-1|-|many|TRBJ2-7
CSAPRPPLYEQYF
TGCAGTGCCCCTCGACCCCCTCTCTACGAGCAGTACTTC
>TRBV28|-|many|TRBJ2-7
CASSQGFEQYF
TGTGCCAGCAGCCAGGGGTTCGAGCAGTACTTC
>TRBV3-1|TRBD2|many|TRBJ2-2
CASSHTSGYTGELFF
TGTGCCAGCAGCCATACTAGCGGGTACACCGGGGAGCTGTTTTTT